Detailed here is one TCR beta chain. The data belong to a study of blood T cell repertoires in COVID-19. Study overall: Sites across the United States, Italy and Spain contributed samples from acute and convalescent COVID-19. From T cells, B-cell-depleted T cells, or PBMCs came the material, which was cDNA or gDNA.

Original handling: The authors estimated nucleated cell counts from reference gene primer amplification. TCRdb's table, derived via immunoSEQ multiplex PCR, lists solely in-frame clones and lacks some. That table gives V, J and clone size, and the DNA gave D and trimming. The sample has under 200,000 clones, 80% to 90% seen once. Trimming stripped 0 bases from V and 2 bases from J, with 14 bases between. In germline, CDR1 is SGDLS, CDR2 YYNGEE. This CDR3 is built from 16 residues. This receptor was taken from a woman in her sixties or seventies with acute or convalescent COVID-19. The material sequenced was peripheral blood. This chain connects TRBV9 to TRBJ1-1; D is perhaps TRBD1 (6 bases). The CDR3 DNA reads TGTGCCAGCAGCGTAGTTTCATCAGGGGCTAACACTGAAGCTTTCTTT. This codes for CASSVVSSGANTEAFF.